This T cell receptor (beta chain) is drawn from a study of T cell responses to AZD1222 COVID-19 vaccine. Study-level information: Researchers grouped second doses given at about 4 or about 12 weeks into one pool.

CDR1 is WSHSY and CDR2 is SAAADI in the germline V gene. Trimming removed 0 bases at V and 0 bases at J, with 14 bases between. The CDR3 runs to 17 residues. Produced via immunoSEQ multiplex PCR; TCRdb's table is partial and in-frame only. This table has roughly 130,000 clones, approximately 90% appearing once. V usage is TRBV10-2 and J usage is TRBJ1-1; maybe TRBD1 (5 bases). This specimen was peripheral blood, taken on day 0 of AZD1222 vaccination. The sequence came from an adult in good health. CDR3 nucleotide sequence: TGCGCCAGCAGTGAGTCTGGTTGGGGCGCCATGAACACTGAAGCTTTCTTT. Translation: CASSESGWGAMNTEAFF.